The 27 T cell receptor beta chains reported below all come from one sample, sequenced in a study of blood T cells in healthy people across ages. The second PCR ran about 6 to 12 cycles with a sample-barcoded 5' primer and J-beta primers. TCRdb independently ran MiXCR on the 5' RACE reads; one entry per CDR3 protein. The data show roughly 1,800,000 distinct CDR3 sequences, 49% seen once. Sample: blood. The receptors stem from a woman aged 40 to 49 in good health.

This clonotype was seen only a few times. V gene TRBV4-3 combines with J gene TRBJ2-1; 7 nucleotides match TRBD2. V shed 0 bases, J shed 7 bases, and the junction held 3 bases outside the gene matches. The germline V gene encodes CDR1 LGHNA and CDR2 YSLEER. There are 14 residues in the CDR3. The DNA for the CDR3 is TGCGCCAGCAGCCAAGATTCGGGAGGTAATGAGCAGTTCTTC. Translated: CASSQDSGGNEQFF.

This clonotype has a single count. A read error may produce the germline difference seen at one junction end. The gene calls are TRBV6-2 or TRBV6-3 and TRBJ2-1, with D unresolved. In germline, CDR1 is MNHEY, CDR2 SVGEGT. CDR3 length equals 14 residues. The CDR3 region is CASSDLNSYNERFF. As DNA, the CDR3 is TGTGCCAGCAGTGACTTGAACTCCTACAATGAGCGGTTCTTC.

The V and J genes are TRBV13 and TRBJ2-5, with D hard to call. V was clipped by 5 bases and J by 3 bases, with 7 bases between them. Germline CDR1 PRHDT, CDR2 FYEKMQ (reference sequence). The CDR3 runs to 12 residues. The CDR3 DNA sequence: TGTGCCAGCAGCACATGGGAAGAGACCCAGTACTTC. Its protein product is CASSTWEETQYF.

This clonotype has only a few counts. The rearrangement links TRBV29-1 to TRBJ2-5; no firm D call. The CDR3 consists of 13 residues. Germline-derived CDR1 and CDR2 are SQVTM and ANQGSEA. Trimming removed 1 base from V and 5 bases from J, with 11 bases in between. CDR3 sequence (DNA): TGCAGCGTTGAAGTTAGGGTCCGGGAGACCCAGTACTTC. It translates to CSVEVRVRETQYF.

The chain has TRBV28 and TRBJ2-1, with D maybe TRBD2 (6 bases). The J call may be incorrect, as the DNA end agrees better with TRBJ2-7. The CDR3 length is 16 residues. The V gene's germline CDR1 is MDHEN and CDR2 SYDVKM. The DNA for the CDR3 is TGTGCCAGCAGCCCCCCTTCGGGGACTGTTCCCAATGAGCAGTACTTC. Translation: CASSPPSGTVPNEQYF.

The chain carries TRBV9 and TRBJ1-2; possible D gene TRBD1, 5 bases. Germline V gives CDR1 SGDLS, CDR2 YYNGEE. With 0 bases removed from V and 3 bases from J, the gap between germline ends came to 18 bases. The CDR3 is 17 amino acids. This CDR3 reads CASSVASRDPRDYGYTF. The CDR3 DNA follows: TGTGCCAGCAGCGTAGCTTCCCGGGACCCCCGGGACTATGGCTACACCTTC. The variable domain in full, completed from reference TRBV9 and TRBJ1-2, reads DSGVTQTPKHLITATGQRVTLRCSPRSGDLSVYWYQQSLDQGLQFLIQYYNGEERAKGNILERFSAQQFPDLHSELNLSSLELGDSALYFCASSVASRDPRDYGYTFGSGTRLTVV.

This clonotype was seen just once. This chain uses TRBV7-2 with TRBJ1-4; D is perhaps TRBD1 (6 bases). This CDR3 spans 17 amino acids. Germline V gene sequence: CDR1 SGHTA, CDR2 FQGNSA. V lost 1 base and J lost 2, with 14 bases in between. The CDR3, as DNA: TGTGCCAGCAGCTTAGTGGCTACAGGGCTCACTAATGAAAAACTGTTTTTT. Translated, it gives CASSLVATGLTNEKLFF.

The CDR3 sequence: CSARVSQGNYGYTF. DNA of the CDR3: TGCAGTGCTAGAGTGTCGCAGGGGAACTATGGCTACACCTTC. The gene calls are TRBV20-1 and TRBJ1-2, with a tentative D call TRBD1 (6 bases). Germline V gene sequence: CDR1 DFQATT, CDR2 SNEGSKA (reference sequence). CDR3 length: 14 residues. With 1 base removed from V and 2 bases from J, the gap between germline ends came to 11 bases.

The chain uses TRBV7-2 and TRBJ2-3; D perhaps matches TRBD2 (6 bases). The V end was cut by 0 bases, the J end by 0 bases, with 13 bases between. Germline CDR1 reads SGHTA; CDR2 reads FQGNSA. The CDR3 spans 17 residues. CDR3 DNA: TGTGCCAGCAGCTTAGCCGGGGGAGTCCTCAGCACAGATACGCAGTATTTT. This translates into CASSLAGGVLSTDTQYF.

This clonotype was counted a few times. V gene TRBV11-2 combines with J gene TRBJ2-1; D assignment may be TRBD1 or TRBD2 (5 bases each). Per germline, CDR1 SGHAT and CDR2 FQNNGV. The CDR3 covers 15 residues. V lost 1 base, J lost 7 bases, and 14 bases lay in between. CDR3 sequence: CASSLGQRLRNEQFF. Here the CDR3 DNA reads TGTGCCAGCAGCTTAGGACAGCGGCTACGGAATGAGCAGTTCTTC.

V gene TRBV28 combines with J gene TRBJ1-4, with 8 bases matching TRBD1. The germline CDR1 and CDR2 sequences are MDHEN and SYDVKM. The J segment lost 3 bases and the V segment lost 6 bases, leaving 12 bases of the junction unmatched. The CDR3 has 17 residues. The CDR3 loop is CASSSPGQVGSNEKLFF. In nucleotides, the CDR3 is TGTGCCAGCAGCTCCCCGGGACAGGTTGGCTCTAATGAAAAACTGTTTTTT.

This sequence joins TRBV4-2 and TRBJ1-6; D not certain. Per the germline V gene, CDR1 is LGHNA and CDR2 is YNFKEQ. This CDR3 has 15 residues. V lost 4 bases and J lost 8, with 15 bases in between. CDR3 in DNA: TGTGCCAGCAGCCTTTACGCCGATTCCTATTCACCCCTCCACTTT. Translating gives CASSLYADSYSPLHF.

This clonotype appeared a few times. The V call is TRBV6-2 or TRBV6-3, the J call TRBJ2-1, with 11 positions matching TRBD2. Germline loops: CDR1 MNHEY, CDR2 SVGEGT. The V segment lost 2 bases and the J segment 5 bases; nucleotides outside the gene matches: 5. CDR3 length equals 16 residues. The CDR3 DNA follows: TGTGCCAGCAGTTACCCTGGGACTAGCGGAAACAATGAGCAGTTCTTC. Encoded protein: CASSYPGTSGNNEQFF.

The chain carries TRBV7-2 and TRBJ2-3, with 8 bases that match TRBD2. Germline CDR1 and CDR2: SGHTA and FQGNSA. The CDR3 covers 14 residues. Losses at the gene ends were 5 bases for V and 5 bases for J; bases not matched to a gene: 6. The CDR3 DNA follows: TGTGCCAGCAGCGTGGACGGGGGGGAAGATACGCAGTATTTT. Translated: CASSVDGGEDTQYF.

This chain connects TRBV7-2 to TRBJ2-7; tentatively, D is TRBD1 (7 bases). The CDR3 runs to 13 residues. The V gene lost 5 bases and the J gene lost 6 bases, with 14 bases spanning the gap. Germline V gene data show CDR1 as SGHTA and CDR2 as FQGNSA. CDR3 DNA: TGTGCCAGCAGCGCCAGGGGGGCTGGCGAGCAGTACTTC. It codes for CASSARGAGEQYF.

The gene calls are TRBV20-1 and TRBJ2-7, with TRBD1 matching 7 bases. CDR1 is DFQATT and CDR2 is SNEGSKA in the germline V gene (reference sequence). J lost 0 bases, V lost 4 bases, and 6 bases had no gene match. The CDR3 has 14 amino acids. The DNA of the CDR3 is TGCAGTGCTATCCACAGGGGAAGCTCCTACGAGCAGTACTTC. As protein: CSAIHRGSSYEQYF.

The chain employs TRBV5-1 and TRBJ2-3; 9 positions agree with TRBD2. The germline V gene encodes CDR1 SGHRS and CDR2 YFSETQ. The CDR3 is 18 amino acids. V lost 2 bases, J lost 2 bases, and 12 bases stayed unmatched. CDR3 in amino acids: CASSFGTTGTSITDTQYF. The CDR3 DNA follows: TGCGCCAGCAGCTTCGGAACAACCGGGACTAGCATCACAGATACGCAGTATTTT.

This clonotype was seen a handful of times. The chain is built from TRBV6-2 or TRBV6-3 and TRBJ2-3; D is possibly TRBD1 or TRBD2 (5 bases each). This CDR3 contains 12 residues. Per germline, CDR1 MNHEY and CDR2 SVGEGT. With 5 bases removed from V and 8 bases from J, the gap between germline ends came to 11 bases. DNA of the CDR3: TGTGCCAGCAGTGGGGGTCTAGGTACGCAGTATTTT. It specifies CASSGGLGTQYF.

The chain couples TRBV7-3 to TRBJ2-5; 7 nucleotides match TRBD1. The CDR3 has 15 residues. CDR1 is SGHTA and CDR2 is FQGTGA in the germline V gene. V gave up 4 bases and J gave up 4 bases; unmatched junction bases: 9. CDR3 amino acids: CASSSRQGKGETQYF. CDR3 DNA sequence: TGTGCCAGCAGCTCAAGACAGGGAAAAGGAGAGACCCAGTACTTC.

The sample holds a few counts of this clonotype. The junction and the germline gene differ at one end; a read error may be behind it. The genes are TRBV12-3 or TRBV12-4 and TRBJ1-2; D call uncertain. This CDR3 spans 12 amino acids. The CDR3: CASSLPAYGYIF. CDR3 in DNA: TGTGCCAGCAGTTTGCCAGCTTATGGCTACATCTTC.

The chain combines TRBV20-1 with TRBJ1-2, with a weak D call TRBD1 (6 bases). V lost 3 bases to trimming and J lost 3 bases, with 14 bases between them. The CDR3 runs to 14 residues. In germline, CDR1 is DFQATT, CDR2 SNEGSKA (reference sequence). The CDR3 bases are TGCAGTGCTAGGGGGTCGGGGGCCGACTATGGCTACACCTTC. Translating it yields CSARGSGADYGYTF.

The chain links TRBV27 to TRBJ1-1; perhaps TRBD1 as D (6 bases). The CDR3 runs to 12 residues. CDR1 MNHEY and CDR2 SMNVEV come from the germline V gene (reference sequence). V lost 8 bases to trimming and J lost 8 bases, with 15 bases between them. CDR3 coding DNA: TGTGCCAGCGGACTACTTACAGGGGAAGCTTTCTTT. This translates into CASGLLTGEAFF.

V and J are TRBV27 and TRBJ2-1; 7 bases agree with TRBD1. Germline V CDR1 and CDR2: MNHEY, SMNVEV (reference sequence). The CDR3 runs to 16 residues. V shed 7 bases, J shed 8 bases, and the junction held 17 bases outside the gene matches. CDR3 DNA: TGTGCCAGCAACAGCCTCCGGGACAGATCTAGGGATGAGCAGTTCTTC. It codes for CASNSLRDRSRDEQFF.

This clonotype was detected a few times. The chain carries TRBV12-5 and TRBJ2-1, with D perhaps TRBD1 (6 bases). Trimming removed 4 bases from V and 7 bases from J, with 8 bases in between. Germline assignment: CDR1 LGHNT and CDR2 FRNRAP. This CDR3 comprises 12 residues. The CDR3 DNA reads TGTGCTAGTGGTTGGGGGCATAATGAGCAGTTCTTC. It translates to CASGWGHNEQFF.

For this clonotype: With a much larger clone just one base away, this may be a read error. The chain recombines TRBV5-1 with TRBJ2-7; possibly TRBD1 for D (6 bases). Germline V gene data show CDR1 as SGHRS and CDR2 as YFSETQ. The CDR3 loop spans 14 amino acids. Between the trimmed V and J ends, which lost 4 bases and 7 bases, there was a span of 18 bases. This chain's CDR3 is CASSRGQPYNEQYF. The CDR3 coding sequence is TGCGCCAGCAGCCGTGGACAGCCTTACAATGAGCAGTACTTC.

This clonotype showed up just a few times. The genes are TRBV20-1 and TRBJ2-5, with 9 bases lining up with TRBD2. This CDR3 region has 14 residues. Germline CDR1 reads DFQATT; CDR2 reads SNEGSKA (reference sequence). V was clipped by 2 bases and J by 2 bases; unmatched bases: 3. The CDR3 DNA follows: TGCAGTGCTAGACGACTAGCGGCTCAAGAGACCCAGTACTTC. Its translation is CSARRLAAQETQYF.

This chain connects TRBV4-2 to TRBJ2-3; 13 bases match TRBD2. With V trimmed by 2 bases and J by 0 bases, 8 bases remained unmatched. Germline V gene data show CDR1 as LGHNA and CDR2 as YNFKEQ. The CDR3 extends over 19 amino acids. This CDR3 reads CASSQLKGTSGASTDTQYF. As DNA, the CDR3 is TGTGCCAGCAGCCAACTCAAAGGGACTAGCGGGGCAAGCACAGATACGCAGTATTTT.